The source of this T cell receptor (beta chain) is a study of blood T cells in healthy people across ages. Trimming pared 1 base from V and 13 bases from J, leaving 11 bases between. CDR1 SGHRS and CDR2 YFSETQ come from the germline V gene. This CDR3 comprises 12 residues. A sample-barcoded 5' primer and a J-beta primer mix were used in a second PCR of roughly 6 to 11 cycles. Each single sample gave us at least 2.5 million CDR3-containing paired-end reads. Via MiXCR, TCRdb re-called the 5' RACE reads, giving one row per CDR3 protein. This repertoire shows 950,000 to 1,200,000 distinct CDR3 sequences, 30% to 40% found once; its top ten account for around 13%.

Specimen: blood. The chain combines TRBV5-1 with TRBJ2-2; possible D gene TRBD2, 5 bases. This receptor was identified in a man aged 18 to 29 in good health. In DNA form, the CDR3 reads TGCGCCAGCAGCTTGAACACCGGAGGGCTGTTTTTT. As protein: CASSLNTGGLFF. The full variable domain, with the rest looked up from reference TRBV5-1 and TRBJ2-2, is KAGVTQTPRYLIKTRGQQVTLSCSPISGHRSVSWYQQTPGQGLQFLFEYFSETQRNKGNFPGRFSGRQFSNSRSEMNVSTLELGDSALYLCASSLNTGGLFFGEGSRLTVL.